One TCR beta chain is described in this entry. The target antigen is unknown. This sample is drawn from a study of T cell repertoires and Cas9 in healthy adults. Background on the study: CD4 and CD8 compartments: SpCas9-reactive T cells profiled for potency, cytotoxicity, lineage. Study-wide results and limits: Reportedly, SpCas9-reactive effector T cell proliferation and function were mitigated by SpCas9-reactive Tregs in vitro.

From germline, CDR1 is LNHNV and CDR2 YYDKDF (reference sequence). CDR3 size: 13 residues. The V segment lost 2 bases and the J segment 8 bases; nucleotides outside the gene matches: 3. The repertoire was sequenced with immunoSEQ multiplex PCR; TCRdb's copy has only in-frame clones and lacks some. This sample has 20,000 to 25,000 clones, with approximately 90% found just once. The genes are TRBV15 and TRBJ2-1; 7 nucleotides line up with TRBD2. Sequencing was performed on CD4+ effector T cells (CD127+, CD25-, CD137-, CD154-) from PBMCs; culture status not recorded. The receptor was derived from a human donor in good health. CDR3 DNA sequence: TGTGCCACCAGCAGACGCGGGGGAGATGAGCAGTTCTTC. Translating it yields CATSRRGGDEQFF.